This T cell receptor beta chain was identified in a study of shared clonotypes between healthy human individuals. Clones were sequenced by immunoSEQ multiplex PCR, and TCRdb holds only the in-frame ones, with some missing. This table holds about 2.4 million clones, approximately 94% found once. Germline CDR1 reads MNHEY; CDR2 reads SMNVEV (reference sequence). This CDR3 comprises 14 residues. V was pared by 6 bases and J by 7 bases, with 16 bases between. This receptor was identified in a man younger than 35 in good health. Some clones in this sample may be carry-over from other donors' samples. The chain carries TRBV27 and TRBJ2-1; the D gene is possibly TRBD2 (5 bases). The specimen was naive CD4+ T cells from PBMCs. The subset is: CD45RA+ positively selected. The CDR3 protein is CASSLEDPKNEQFF. The CDR3, as DNA: TGTGCCAGCAGCCTGGAGGATCCCAAGAATGAGCAGTTCTTC.